Listed below are T cell receptor beta chains from one sample, sequenced in a study of control samples from healthy donors and cancer patients. Profiling relied on immunoSEQ multiplex PCR, and the TCRdb table lists in-frame clones only, not all of them. The table shows about 120,000 clones, with more than 70% occurring only once. Sequencing input: blood. The receptors shown here come from a woman in her 70s in good health. The CDR3 runs from the conserved cysteine through the conserved F or W. The D gene is left open where the match is weak. Clone size is not always given. Where it is, it says once, few, many or a class for expanded clones.

j_call | clone_size | d_call | v_call | cdr3_aa | cdr3_nt
TRBJ2-2 | . | . | TRBV27 | CASSLRIGRGELFF | TGTGCCAGCAGTCTTAGGATAGGGCGCGGGGAGCTGTTTTTT
TRBJ1-1 | . | . | TRBV6-1 | CASTELQSGTEAFF | TGTGCCAGCACTGAACTACAGAGTGGTACTGAAGCTTTCTTT
TRBJ1-6 | . | . | TRBV12-3/TRBV12-4 | CASSRSGYSPLHF | TGTGCCAGCAGTCGCTCGGGGTATTCACCCCTCCACTTT
TRBJ2-1 | . | . | TRBV6-1 | CASSARREYSYNEQFF | TGTGCCAGCAGTGCCCGCAGGGAATACTCCTACAATGAGCAGTTCTTC
TRBJ1-2 | once | . | TRBV7-3 | CASSLTRDGSYTF | TGTGCCAGCAGCTTAACCCGGGACGGGAGCTACACCTTC
TRBJ1-3 | once | . | TRBV6-6 | CASSYSEGPGNTIYF | TGTGCCAGCAGTTACTCGGAAGGGCCTGGAAACACCATATATTTT
TRBJ1-1 | . | . | TRBV5-1 | CASSQQTVNTEAFF | TGCGCCAGCAGTCAACAGACAGTGAACACTGAAGCTTTCTTT
TRBJ2-3 | . | TRBD2 | TRBV2 | CASRGTSLITDTQYF | TGTGCCAGCAGGGGGACTAGCCTCATCACAGATACGCAGTATTTT
TRBJ2-2 | . | TRBD1 | TRBV3-1/TRBV3-2 | CASSLRRDRGPGELFF | TGTGCCAGCAGCCTTCGCCGGGACAGGGGCCCCGGGGAGCTGTTTTTT
TRBJ1-1 | once | TRBD1 | TRBV28 | CAAGTGGYGSEAFF | TGTGCGGCCGGGACAGGGGGCTATGGGTCTGAAGCTTTCTTT
TRBJ2-2 | once | TRBD2 | TRBV5-1 | CASSFVVAGGSGELFF | TGCGCCAGCAGCTTTGTAGTAGCGGGGGGATCCGGGGAGCTGTTTTTT
TRBJ1-1 | . | TRBD1 | TRBV6-5 | CASRDKDRWTEAFF | TGTGCCAGCAGGGATAAGGACAGGTGGACTGAAGCCTTCTTT
TRBJ2-1 | few | . | TRBV12-1 | CASSFGSPTMAGGRYEQFF | TGTGCCAGCAGCTTTGGATCCCCAACTATGGCGGGGGGGCGGTATGAGCAGTTCTTC
TRBJ1-6 | . | . | TRBV27 | CASSQNQGTNSPLHF | TGTGCCAGCAGTCAAAACCAGGGAACTAATTCACCCCTCCACTTT
TRBJ1-6 | . | . | TRBV5-6 | CASSPGSSSPLHF | TGTGCCAGCAGCCCGGGATCGAGCTCACCCCTCCACTTT
TRBJ1-2 | . | . | TRBV19 | CASSIVWASIYGYTF | TGTGCCAGTAGTATAGTATGGGCAAGCATCTATGGCTACACCTTC
TRBJ1-6 | . | . | TRBV5-1 | CASSLESGADSPLHF | TGCGCCAGCAGCTTGGAGTCCGGGGCTGATTCACCCCTCCACTTT
TRBJ1-1 | . | . | TRBV6-1 | CASNSPDRNTEAFF | TGTGCCAGCAATTCCCCCGACAGGAACACTGAAGCTTTCTTT
TRBJ2-3 | . | . | TRBV11-1 | CASSLDAHTDTQYF | TGTGCCAGCAGCTTAGATGCCCACACAGATACGCAGTATTTT
TRBJ1-3 | . | . | TRBV7-6 | CASSQSDIPSSGNTIYF | TGTGCCAGCAGCCAATCCGACATCCCCAGCTCTGGAAACACCATATATTTT
TRBJ2-7 | . | . | TRBV14 | CASSPSLYEQYF | TGTGCCAGCAGCCCCTCTTTGTACGAGCAGTACTTC
TRBJ1-5 | once | . | TRBV6-5 | CASSPQPQGNQPQHF | TGTGCCAGCAGTCCCCAACCACAGGGTAATCAGCCCCAGCATTTT
TRBJ1-5 | . | . | TRBV7-8 | CASSLVGDSNQPQHF | TGTGCCAGCAGCTTAGTAGGAGATAGCAATCAGCCCCAGCATTTT
TRBJ1-2 | . | . | TRBV6-5 | CASSYRVSYGYTF | TGTGCCAGCAGTTACAGGGTTAGCTATGGCTACACCTTC
TRBJ2-1 | . | . | TRBV9 | CASSVVGQGLGNEQFF | TGTGCCAGCAGCGTAGTTGGCCAGGGTCTTGGCAATGAGCAGTTCTTC
TRBJ2-3 | . | TRBD1 | TRBV18 | CASSPGTGGAGDTQYF | TGTGCCAGCTCACCAGGGACAGGGGGCGCGGGAGATACGCAGTATTTT
TRBJ1-4 | . | TRBD1 | TRBV6-5 | CASSPPGTGTEKLFF | TGTGCCAGCAGCCCCCCCGGGACAGGGACGGAAAAACTGTTTTTT
TRBJ2-1 | . | . | TRBV7-6 | CASSEGGGFSYNEQFF | TGTGCCAGCAGCGAAGGGGGGGGATTTTCCTACAATGAGCAGTTCTTC
TRBJ2-7 | . | TRBD1 | TRBV4-1 | CASSRTGQGTYEQYF | TGCGCCAGCAGCCGGACGGGACAGGGTACGTACGAGCAGTACTTC
TRBJ1-1 | . | TRBD1 | TRBV5-3 | CARSFYDRGREFRHMNTEAFF | TGTGCCAGAAGCTTCTACGACAGGGGCCGAGAATTCCGACACATGAACACTGAAGCTTTCTTT
TRBJ2-1 | . | TRBD2 | TRBV14 | CASSQDLIAGGIGQFF | TGTGCCAGCAGCCAAGATCTGATAGCGGGGGGGATCGGGCAGTTCTTC
TRBJ2-1 | . | TRBD1 | TRBV6-4 | CASSDETGGHEQFF | TGTGCCAGCAGTGACGAGACAGGGGGCCATGAGCAGTTCTTC
TRBJ2-6 | . | . | TRBV2 | CASSVTGSGANVLTF | TGTGCCAGCAGTGTAACAGGGTCTGGGGCCAACGTCCTGACTTTC
TRBJ1-1 | once | . | TRBV7-2 | CASSDGQLNTEAFF | TGTGCCAGCAGCGACGGACAGTTGAACACTGAAGCTTTCTTT
TRBJ2-7 | . | TRBD1 | TRBV11-2 | CASSLRTGTYEQYF | TGTGCCAGCAGCCTCAGGACAGGGACCTACGAGCAGTACTTC
TRBJ1-6 | few | . | TRBV12-3/TRBV12-4 | CASSLQTGSPLHF | TGTGCCAGCAGTTTACAGACGGGTTCACCCCTCCACTTT
TRBJ2-5 | . | . | TRBV11-2 | CASTIGGLQETQYF | TGTGCCAGCACCATAGGTGGGTTACAAGAGACCCAGTACTTC
TRBJ1-4 | . | . | TRBV13 | CASSLGEKLFF | TGTGCCAGCAGCTTAGGTGAAAAACTGTTTTTT
TRBJ1-5 | . | . | TRBV10-2 | CASSDVQHSNQPQHF | TGCGCCAGCAGTGACGTCCAGCATAGCAATCAGCCCCAGCATTTT
TRBJ2-1 | . | TRBD2 | TRBV30 | CAWSKGLAGNNEQFF | TGTGCCTGGAGTAAGGGACTAGCGGGGAACAATGAGCAGTTCTTC
TRBJ2-1 | once | TRBD2 | TRBV7-3 | CASRYGGSGGSYNEQFF | TGTGCCAGCAGATACGGCGGTAGCGGGGGTTCCTACAATGAGCAGTTCTTC
TRBJ2-1 | . | TRBD2 | TRBV13 | CASSFGLAGGNEQFF | TGTGCCAGCAGCTTTGGGCTAGCGGGGGGGAATGAGCAGTTCTTC
TRBJ1-1 | . | . | TRBV25-1 | CASSGTGDYLGGAFF | TGTGCCAGCAGTGGTACAGGCGACTACCTCGGCGGAGCTTTCTTT
TRBJ1-1 | few | . | TRBV27 | CASSLMTSNTEAFF | TGTGCCAGCAGTCTAATGACCTCGAACACTGAAGCTTTCTTT
TRBJ2-5 | . | TRBD2 | TRBV24-1 | CATSEYSGGSETQYF | TGTGCCACCAGTGAATATAGCGGGGGGTCAGAGACCCAGTACTTC
TRBJ2-5 | . | TRBD1 | TRBV5-6 | CASSRQGRETQYF | TGTGCCAGCAGCAGACAGGGTCGTGAGACCCAGTACTTC
TRBJ1-5 | . | . | TRBV6-5 | CASSNVGERKPQHF | TGTGCCAGCAGCAACGTGGGGGAGAGGAAGCCCCAGCATTTT